The clone carrying this T cell receptor (beta chain) was counted a single time. Its target is not known. These data belong to a study of cytomegalovirus exposure and HLA in healthy donors. Overall study results and limits: Rarity marked most TCR sequences, yet some public TCRs occurred in many donors. Cytomegalovirus-associated status was assigned to 164 TCR beta chains.

TCRdb's table, derived via immunoSEQ multiplex PCR, lists solely in-frame clones and lacks some. The table has some 250,000 clones, 70% to 90% seen once. This clonotype originated in a woman aged 30 to 39 in good health and CMV-seropositive. Input material: PBMCs.

CDR3 amino acids: CASSEDLQPAGEQYF. The CDR3 DNA reads TGTGCCAGCAGTGAAGATCTCCAACCAGCGGGCGAGCAGTACTTC. This chain links TRBV2 with TRBJ2-7, with a weak D call TRBD2 (6 bases). V was clipped by 1 base and J by 6 bases, with 16 bases between them. Germline V gene data show CDR1 as SNHLY and CDR2 as FYNNEI. This CDR3 has 15 amino acids.